This passage covers 12 T cell receptor beta chains from one sample sequenced in a study of blood T cell repertoires in COVID-19. Some clones are missing from TCRdb's copy, which holds only in-frame ones; the method was immunoSEQ multiplex PCR. This table has about 74,000 clones, about 88% appearing once. What was sequenced was peripheral blood. These receptors were collected from an older man with active or convalescent COVID-19.

This sequence joins TRBV7-9 and TRBJ2-6, with 9 bases matching TRBD1. The CDR3 has 18 residues. Per germline, CDR1 SEHNR and CDR2 FQNEAQ (reference sequence). The J segment lost 0 bases and the V segment lost 2 bases, leaving 5 bases of the junction unmatched. The CDR3 reads CASSLPGDRVSGANVLTF. CDR3 in DNA: TGTGCCAGCAGCTTACCCGGGGACAGGGTCTCTGGGGCCAACGTCCTGACTTTC.

The chain uses TRBV5-6 and TRBJ1-2, with D perhaps matching TRBD1 (6 bases). Looked up from germline, CDR1 is SGHDT and CDR2 is YYEEEE. This CDR3 has 17 residues. With 0 bases removed from V and 8 bases from J, the gap between germline ends came to 23 bases. The CDR3 loop is CASSLGQSSHTGFGYTF. CDR3 in DNA: TGTGCCAGCAGCTTGGGTCAGTCTTCCCATACAGGGTTCGGCTACACCTTC.

The rearrangement links TRBV5-1 to TRBJ2-1; TRBD1 matches at 7 bases. Germline trimming cut 4 bases from V and 6 bases from J; bases unmatched to any gene: 4. The CDR3 loop spans 13 amino acids. Germline-derived CDR1 and CDR2 are SGHRS and YFSETQ. CDR3 bases: TGCGCCAGCAGCCCTACAGGGGTCAATGAGCAGTTCTTC. It translates to CASSPTGVNEQFF.

The CDR3 protein is CASSLERTGELFF. The CDR3 nucleotides are TGTGCCAGCAGCTTAGAGAGAACCGGGGAGCTGTTTTTT. The chain links TRBV11-3 to TRBJ2-2; D unclear. Between the trimmed V and J ends, which lost 0 bases and 5 bases, there was a span of 4 bases. The CDR3 has 13 residues. From germline, CDR1 is SGHNT and CDR2 YENEEA.

This clone came up a few times. The chain carries TRBV29-1 and TRBJ1-5; D is undetermined. V shed 3 bases and J shed 6 bases, with 9 bases lying between them. There are 12 residues in the CDR3. Germline V gives CDR1 SQVTM, CDR2 ANQGSEA. In DNA, the CDR3 is TGCAGCGTTGAGCGCGGGCTTCAGCCCCAGCATTTT. Translated: CSVERGLQPQHF.

This chain uses TRBV29-1 with TRBJ1-4; D gene unclear. Trimming stripped 4 bases from V and 0 bases from J, with 6 bases between. The germline V gene has CDR1 SQVTM and CDR2 ANQGSEA. There are 13 residues in the CDR3. This chain's CDR3 is CSVVVSTNEKLFF. CDR3 DNA sequence: TGCAGCGTTGTTGTCTCAACTAATGAAAAACTGTTTTTT.

CDR3 protein: CASSSPGTSAGELFF. The CDR3 DNA reads TGTGCCAGCAGCTCCCCCGGGACTAGCGCCGGGGAGCTGTTTTTT. The gene calls are TRBV11-3 and TRBJ2-2, with 10 bases matching TRBD2. V gave up 4 bases and J gave up 6 bases; unmatched junction bases: 5. The CDR3 has 15 residues. Looked up from germline, CDR1 is SGHNT and CDR2 is YENEEA.

This sequence joins TRBV5-1 and TRBJ2-1, with TRBD2 as a possible D gene (7 bases). The V end lost 0 bases, the J end lost 8 bases, and 18 bases lay between the germline ends. The CDR3 consists of 16 residues. Germline V gives CDR1 SGHRS, CDR2 YFSETQ. The CDR3 sequence is CASSLVGGGAKDEQFF. For the CDR3, the DNA is TGCGCCAGCAGCTTGGTAGGTGGGGGGGCTAAGGATGAGCAGTTCTTC.

This clone was seen once. The gene calls are TRBV5-5 and TRBJ2-1; weak D call: TRBD1 (6 bases). Looked up from germline, CDR1 is SGHKS and CDR2 is YYEKEE (reference sequence). The CDR3 extends over 12 amino acids. V lost 4 bases and J 10 bases, leaving 12 bases between the germline ends. The chain's CDR3 is CASSPWGHEQFF. DNA for the CDR3: TGTGCCAGCAGCCCTTGGGGGCACGAGCAGTTCTTC.

V and J are TRBV5-1 and TRBJ2-2; 13 nucleotides match TRBD2. The germline V gene encodes CDR1 SGHRS and CDR2 YFSETQ. The trim removed 0 bases at V and 7 bases at J, leaving 9 bases unmatched. This CDR3 spans 18 amino acids. The CDR3 region has the DNA TGCGCCAGCAGCTTGGACTCTGGACTAGCGGGAGCAGGCGGGGAGCTGTTTTTT. It translates to CASSLDSGLAGAGGELFF.

The chain couples TRBV12-3 or TRBV12-4 to TRBJ1-5, with D unresolved. CDR3 length: 12 residues. V shed 5 bases and J shed 6 bases, with 8 bases lying between them. Here the CDR3 DNA reads TGTGCCAGCAGTCGAGAGGGTCAGCCCCAGCATTTT. This sequence encodes CASSREGQPQHF.

The V gene is TRBV5-1, the J gene TRBJ2-2; TRBD2 might be the D (6 bases). This CDR3 comprises 13 residues. V was shortened by 3 bases and J by 7 bases, with 10 bases between the two germline ends. Looked up from germline, CDR1 is SGHRS and CDR2 is YFSETQ. The CDR3 spells CASSSGLNGELFF. The CDR3 DNA reads as TGCGCCAGCAGCTCGGGACTTAACGGGGAGCTGTTTTTT.